What follows are 22 T cell receptor beta chains derived from one specimen sequenced in a study of blood T cell repertoires in COVID-19. TCRdb's table, derived via immunoSEQ multiplex PCR, lists solely in-frame clones and lacks some. Of some 170,000 clones in the sample, about 87% are singletons; the top ten hold 1.6%. Sequenced: peripheral blood. These receptors came from a woman between 50 and 59 years old with acute or convalescent COVID-19.

This rearrangement joins TRBV4-1 to TRBJ1-5; no firm D call. Germline CDR1 reads MGHRA; CDR2 reads YSYEKL. V was pared by 4 bases and J by 5 bases, with 9 bases between. The CDR3 has 13 residues. The CDR3 bases are TGCGCCAGCAGCCTGCAGGACTATCAGCCCCAGCATTTT. Translation: CASSLQDYQPQHF.

This rearrangement joins TRBV6-2 or TRBV6-3 to TRBJ1-5; 7 positions agree with TRBD1. CDR1 is MNHEY and CDR2 is SVGEGT in the germline V gene. V shed 0 bases, J shed 0 bases, and the junction held 8 bases outside the gene matches. This CDR3 contains 18 residues. The CDR3 DNA reads TGTGCCAGCAGTTACTCGTTAAGGGGGCTAAGTAGCAATCAGCCCCAGCATTTT. Its protein is CASSYSLRGLSSNQPQHF.

The rearrangement links TRBV18 to TRBJ1-2; the match to TRBD1 covers 8 bases. CDR1 is KGHSH, CDR2 LQKENI, per germline. V was clipped by 1 base and J by 8 bases; unmatched bases: 6. This CDR3 contains 14 residues. The CDR3 sequence is CASSPQSGQEGYTF. As DNA, the CDR3 is TGTGCCAGCTCACCACAGTCGGGACAGGAGGGCTACACCTTC.

This chain connects TRBV2 to TRBJ2-1; 14 bases agree with TRBD2. CDR1 SNHLY and CDR2 FYNNEI come from the germline V gene. Trimming cost V 3 bases and J 4 bases; bases outside gene matches: 2. The CDR3 covers 16 residues. CDR3 nucleotide sequence: TGTGCCAGCAGTGATGGGACTAGCGGGAGTTACAATGAGCAGTTCTTC. Residues: CASSDGTSGSYNEQFF.

The rearrangement uses TRBV6-5 and TRBJ2-7; weak D call: TRBD1 (5 bases). Per germline, CDR1 MNHEY and CDR2 SVGAGI. This CDR3 has 15 residues. Trimming left V 5 bases short and J 0 bases short, with 14 bases between. CDR3 sequence: CASSPRVASSYEQYF. CDR3 sequence (DNA): TGTGCCAGCAGTCCCAGGGTGGCCTCCTCCTACGAGCAGTACTTC.

J is TRBJ2-7 and V is TRBV10-3, with TRBD1 matching over 12 bases. There are 16 residues in the CDR3. Germline values: CDR1 ENHRY, CDR2 SYGVKD. The V gene end was trimmed by 11 bases and the J gene end by 3 bases; junction bases not matched to a gene: 14. This CDR3 is CASSPAGTGGFYEQYF. For the CDR3, the DNA is TGTGCCTCCAGCCCAGCCGGGACAGGGGGCTTCTACGAGCAGTACTTC.

The V and J genes are TRBV6-5 and TRBJ1-5; D is ambiguous. Germline assignment: CDR1 MNHEY and CDR2 SVGAGI. The CDR3 covers 15 residues. V lost 8 bases, J lost 2 bases, and 16 bases lay in between. CDR3 loop: CASRLTWGGNQPQHF. CDR3 coding DNA: TGTGCCAGCCGGTTAACCTGGGGAGGCAATCAGCCCCAGCATTTT.

The chain recombines TRBV13 with TRBJ2-7; 15 nucleotides agree with TRBD2. The CDR3 is 16 residues long. Germline assignment: CDR1 PRHDT and CDR2 FYEKMQ (reference sequence). Trimming removed 3 bases from V and 4 bases from J; junction bases left unmatched: 4. The CDR3 DNA reads TGTGCCAGCAGCTTTCGGACTAGCGGGGGGGTTTACGAGCAGTACTTC. Amino acid sequence: CASSFRTSGGVYEQYF. The variable domain in full, completed from reference TRBV13 and TRBJ2-7, reads AAGVIQSPRHLIKEKRETATLKCYPIPRHDTVYWYQQGPGQDPQFLISFYEKMQSDKGSIPDRFSAQQFSDYHSELNMSSLELGDSALYFCASSFRTSGGVYEQYFGPGTRLTVT.

Turning to this clone: The same CDR3 also results from other DNA sequences found in this sample. The chain links TRBV18 to TRBJ2-7; 7 bases align to TRBD2. The CDR3 has 14 amino acids. Germline CDR1 KGHSH, CDR2 LQKENI. V shed 3 bases and J 1 base; nucleotides not matched to a gene: 3. This CDR3 is CASSPGTTSYEQYF. The CDR3 DNA reads as TGTGCCAGCTCACCGGGGACTACATCCTACGAGCAGTACTTC.

The chain is built from TRBV9 and TRBJ2-7, with D possibly matching TRBD2 (6 bases). Per the germline V gene, CDR1 is SGDLS and CDR2 is YYNGEE. The CDR3 contains 15 residues. Trimming took off 0 bases at V and 3 bases at J, with 13 bases between the two ends. CDR3 sequence reads: CASSVDGDSYYEQYF. The CDR3 DNA sequence: TGTGCCAGCAGCGTAGACGGGGACTCCTACTACGAGCAGTACTTC. Looking up the rest from reference TRBV9 and TRBJ2-7 gives the full variable domain: DSGVTQTPKHLITATGQRVTLRCSPRSGDLSVYWYQQSLDQGLQFLIQYYNGEERAKGNILERFSAQQFPDLHSELNLSSLELGDSALYFCASSVDGDSYYEQYFGPGTRLTVT.

The chain has TRBV9 and TRBJ2-3; 13 nucleotides align to TRBD2. The CDR3 has 17 amino acids. Losses at the gene ends were 3 bases for V and 2 bases for J; bases not matched to a gene: 6. Germline CDR1 is SGDLS and CDR2 is YYNGEE. The CDR3 is CASSGTSGGLSTDTQYF. As DNA, the CDR3 is TGTGCCAGCAGCGGGACTAGCGGGGGTCTTTCCACAGATACGCAGTATTTT.

This clone was observed a handful of times. V gene TRBV9 combines with J gene TRBJ2-2; 10 positions agree with TRBD2. The J segment lost 4 bases and the V segment lost 0 bases, leaving 6 bases of the junction unmatched. Germline V gene data show CDR1 as SGDLS and CDR2 as YYNGEE. This CDR3 has 17 residues. CDR3 sequence reads: CASSVAGLAERTGELFF. In DNA, the CDR3 is TGTGCCAGCAGCGTAGCTGGACTAGCGGAGCGCACCGGGGAGCTGTTTTTT.

The chain links TRBV4-3 to TRBJ1-4, with D perhaps TRBD1 (5 bases). Trimming left V 7 bases short and J 4 bases short, with 19 bases between. Germline-derived CDR1 and CDR2 are LGHNA and YSLEER. The CDR3 runs 16 residues. The CDR3 here is CASTSNQGVGNEKLFF. The CDR3 nucleotides are TGCGCCAGCACCTCCAATCAGGGCGTTGGTAATGAAAAACTGTTTTTT.

V gene TRBV7-9 combines with J gene TRBJ2-7, with 8 bases fitting TRBD1. The CDR3 sequence is 15 residues long. CDR1 SEHNR and CDR2 FQNEAQ come from the germline V gene (reference sequence). V gave up 3 bases and J gave up 7 bases; unmatched junction bases: 11. CDR3 sequence (DNA): TGTGCCAGCAGCTTCGCCGACAGGGGACCTCGGGAGCAGTACTTC. As protein: CASSFADRGPREQYF.

V usage is TRBV19 and J usage is TRBJ2-6; D gene unclear. V lost 3 bases and J 2 bases, leaving 5 bases between the germline ends. The CDR3 length is 14 residues. Germline V lookup: CDR1 LNHDA, CDR2 SQIVND (reference sequence). The CDR3 sequence is CASSISPGANVLTF. CDR3 bases: TGTGCCAGTAGTATTTCTCCTGGGGCCAACGTCCTGACTTTC.

The chain joins TRBV27 to TRBJ1-1; TRBD1 agrees at 7 bases. Looked up from germline, CDR1 is MNHEY and CDR2 is SMNVEV (reference sequence). Trimming removed 2 bases from V and 11 bases from J; junction bases left unmatched: 8. The CDR3 is 13 residues long. The CDR3 region has the DNA TGTGCCAGCAGTTTACGGACAGGTTTTGGCGCTTTCTTT. Translated: CASSLRTGFGAFF.

The V and J genes are TRBV4-1 and TRBJ2-5; the match to TRBD2 covers 15 bases. Germline V gives CDR1 MGHRA, CDR2 YSYEKL. This CDR3 spans 18 amino acids. J lost 5 bases, V lost 4 bases, and 11 bases had no gene match. The CDR3 spells CASSLFPGLAGGGETQYF. In DNA, the CDR3 is TGCGCCAGCAGCCTCTTCCCGGGACTAGCGGGAGGAGGTGAGACCCAGTACTTC.

This chain uses TRBV9 with TRBJ1-1, with 8 bases fitting TRBD1. The CDR3 has 15 amino acids. The trim removed 0 bases at V and 3 bases at J, leaving 4 bases unmatched. Germline values: CDR1 SGDLS, CDR2 YYNGEE. CDR3: CASSVVGQGDTEAFF. The CDR3, as DNA: TGTGCCAGCAGCGTAGTTGGACAGGGAGACACTGAAGCTTTCTTT.

This chain uses TRBV9 with TRBJ1-2; possibly TRBD1 for D (5 bases). V lost 0 bases, J lost 4 bases, and 13 bases lay in between. The CDR3 totals 15 residues. CDR1 and CDR2 (germline): SGDLS, YYNGEE. The CDR3 region is CASSVGPGGGYGYTF. In DNA form, the CDR3 reads TGTGCCAGCAGCGTAGGCCCGGGGGGTGGCTATGGCTACACCTTC.

This chain connects TRBV7-9 to TRBJ1-3, with D unclear. Germline V lookup: CDR1 SEHNR, CDR2 FQNEAQ (reference sequence). V lost 7 bases and J 1 base, leaving 5 bases between the germline ends. This CDR3 contains 12 residues. The chain's CDR3 is CASTPSGNTIYF. CDR3 DNA sequence: TGTGCCAGCACCCCGTCTGGAAACACCATATATTTT. The complete variable domain, with remaining parts taken from reference TRBV7-9 and TRBJ1-3, reads DTGVSQNPRHKITKRGQNVTFRCDPISEHNRLYWYRQTLGQGPEFLTYFQNEAQLEKSRLLSDRFSAERPKGSFSTLEIQRTEQGDSAMYLCASTPSGNTIYFGEGSWLTVV.

This clone occurred once. This chain joins TRBV10-1 and TRBJ1-1, with D unresolved. V lost 5 bases to trimming and J lost 7 bases, with 5 bases between them. Looked up from germline, CDR1 is WNHNN and CDR2 is SYGVQD (reference sequence). The CDR3 contains 10 residues. The CDR3 nucleotides read TGCGCCAGCAGTCCCCTTGAAGCTTTCTTT. This encodes CASSPLEAFF.

The V gene is TRBV7-2, the J gene TRBJ1-6; D not resolved. Trimming stripped 8 bases from V and 4 bases from J, with 15 bases between. Germline V CDR1 and CDR2: SGHTA, FQGNSA. This CDR3 has 15 residues. The CDR3 protein is CASAPELSYNSPLHF. For the CDR3, the DNA is TGTGCCAGCGCCCCGGAGCTGAGTTATAATTCACCCCTCCACTTT.